These T cell receptor beta chains were read from a single sample in a study of spatial heterogeneity in lung cancer. One entry per CDR3 protein results from TCRdb running MiXCR on the 5' RACE reads. The data show thousands of distinct CDR3 sequences, with under 7.5% seen just once and approximately 24% held by the top ten. The sequencing here drew on lung tumor tissue, taken at surgery. These receptors all stem from a male donor with early-stage non-small cell lung cancer. Both conserved end residues are part of each CDR3. Where a row states a size, it is once, few, many or the class of an expanded clone; other rows omit it.

clone_size: medium-sized; j_call: TRBJ1-1; v_call: TRBV4-3; cdr3_aa: CQQTGGEGTEAFF
clone_size: medium-sized; j_call: TRBJ1-5; v_call: TRBV6-5; cdr3_aa: CASSRNRESNQPQHF
clone_size: medium-sized; j_call: TRBJ1-1; v_call: TRBV7-9; cdr3_aa: CADRPSHTEAFF
clone_size: hyperexpanded; j_call: TRBJ2-1; v_call: TRBV6-2/TRBV6-3; cdr3_aa: CASSQGRLNEQFF
clone_size: medium-sized; j_call: TRBJ2-5; v_call: TRBV20-1; cdr3_aa: CSASMGETQYF
clone_size: many; j_call: TRBJ1-6; v_call: TRBV27; cdr3_aa: CASSSGAGGLVGRGDSPLHF
clone_size: .; j_call: TRBJ1-2; v_call: TRBV5-1; cdr3_aa: CASSLNRADYGYTF
clone_size: medium-sized; j_call: TRBJ2-1; v_call: TRBV28; cdr3_aa: CASSSRGGRYNEQFF
clone_size: medium-sized; j_call: TRBJ2-2; v_call: TRBV5-1; cdr3_aa: CASSLSLAGTFGFWAGELFF
clone_size: many; j_call: TRBJ1-4; v_call: TRBV7-9; cdr3_aa: CASSLFETVNEKLFF
clone_size: few; j_call: TRBJ2-4; v_call: TRBV7-8; cdr3_aa: CASSSNRGGNIQYF
clone_size: many; j_call: TRBJ1-4; v_call: TRBV27; cdr3_aa: CASSRSGGGNEKLFF
clone_size: medium-sized; j_call: TRBJ2-1; v_call: TRBV7-8; cdr3_aa: CASSLLADNEQFF
clone_size: .; j_call: TRBJ2-2; v_call: TRBV12-3/TRBV12-4; cdr3_aa: CASSGRLAGVTGELFF
clone_size: many; j_call: TRBJ2-1; v_call: TRBV11-2; cdr3_aa: CASSAWASGNNEQFF
clone_size: medium-sized; j_call: TRBJ2-3; v_call: TRBV6-6; cdr3_aa: CASSTRLAGGPGDTQYF
clone_size: many; j_call: TRBJ2-7; v_call: TRBV12-3/TRBV12-4; cdr3_aa: CASSSRGGQSSYEQYF
clone_size: medium-sized; j_call: TRBJ2-3; v_call: TRBV5-6; cdr3_aa: CASTLQRVTDTQYF
clone_size: many; j_call: TRBJ2-2; v_call: TRBV7-2; cdr3_aa: CASVEVDTGELFF
clone_size: medium-sized; j_call: TRBJ1-1; v_call: TRBV5-6; cdr3_aa: CASSRVDRGSEAFF
clone_size: many; j_call: TRBJ2-5; v_call: TRBV6-6; cdr3_aa: CASSRGTLQETQYF
clone_size: many; j_call: TRBJ2-7; v_call: TRBV18; cdr3_aa: CASSPFQAIGDEQYF
clone_size: many; j_call: TRBJ1-4; v_call: TRBV20-1; cdr3_aa: CSARNIRDNEKLFF
clone_size: medium-sized; j_call: TRBJ1-1; v_call: TRBV6-6; cdr3_aa: CASSYSRGLNTEAFF